This entry concerns a single TCR beta chain. This clonotype was detected only a few times. Its specific antigen is unknown. It has no much larger one-base neighbor in the sample; base qualities were not kept. The data were obtained in a study of CD8+CD57+ T cells in acquired aplastic anemia (dated by TCRdb to the late 2010s). Regarding the complete study: DNA extracted from sorted CD4+ and CD8+ cells had a mean of 3.2 ug, with a range of roughly 0.19 to 27.4 ug. Healthy donor samples averaged roughly 10 million reads for CD4+ and under 14 million for CD8+ cells.

The study deep-sequenced TCR repertoires of sorted CD4+ and CD8+ blood T cells from severe aplastic anemia patients and healthy subjects. Ficoll-Paque density gradient centrifugation was used to isolate peripheral blood mononuclear cells. CD4+ and CD8+ T cells were sorted by FACS or magnetic beads before DNA extraction. Findings and caveats that apply to the study as a whole: Although roughly 29 CD8+ CDR3 sequences were shared by patients and controls, these sequences appeared highly expressed in patients and within the immunodominant clones of patients. CD8+ Simpson's diversity did not differ significantly between patients and healthy controls (P=0.060).

Based on the germline V gene (reference sequence), the CDR1 and CDR2 sequences are MNHNY and SVGAGI. The CDR3 covers 14 residues, taking in both the cysteine and the phenylalanine. Of all the DNA, just the CDR3 is kept, 42 bases in frame from base 1. Relative to germline, V is 0 bases shorter and J is 8 bases shorter, with 10 bases between their ends. Profiling of TCR beta VDJ combinations and CDR3 sequences used genomic DNA as the template. TCR repertoire sequencing was run on an Illumina HiSeq 2000. Concerning the study's data processing: TRBV/TRBJ rearrangement plots, CDR3 size and DJ length profiles, and Simpson's diversity index were used to evaluate the repertoires. The most abundant DNA sequence in the deep sequencing data was taken as the immunodominant clone. CDR3 amino acid sequences were checked for sharing across subjects and were also compared against the VDJdb database and published repertoires. TCRdb applied fastp at Q25 and MiXCR to the public reads, then kept only in-frame beta chains. A single entry per CDR3 protein holds the most common genes and DNA from its merged rows. TCRdb, not the authors, supplied the V and J calls. This sample has approximately 200,000 distinct CDR3 sequences in its table, and 50% to 55% of those were observed once. The ten largest make up 16% of the sample.

The TCR was taken from a human donor in good health, serving as a control. The V and J segments used are TRBV6-6 and TRBJ1-4; a tentative D call is TRBD1 (6 bases match). Sequenced input: sorted CD4+, CD8+, or CD8+CD57+ T cells (not recorded which) from PBMCs. The DNA sequence is TGTGCCAGCAGTTACTCAGGGGGAAAAGAAAAACTGTTTTTT. Its coded protein is CASSYSGGKEKLFF.